This T cell receptor beta chain derives from a study of CD8+ T cells in alopecia areata. Findings of the study overall: Compared with normal scalp, lesional scalp had higher clonality and more expanded CD8+ clones. Any link of baseline CD8+ expansion to response, resting on one nonresponder, remains uncertain.

Sequencing used cDNA as its template, made by extracting RNA and reverse transcribing it. Produced via immunoSEQ multiplex PCR; TCRdb's table is partial and in-frame only. The sample holds hundreds of thousands of clones, approximately 67% seen once. On this clone: Its target is unknown.

Treatment reported: oral pan-JAK inhibitor, 5-10 mg twice daily. Sequenced here: CD4+ T cells sorted from blood, sampled at approximately week 42, from a patient treated with tofacitinib. The TCR originated in a human donor with alopecia areata.

The CDR3 region has the DNA TGCACCAGCAGCCAAGGGGACGAGCAGTACTTC. Amino acid sequence: CTSSQGDEQYF. This chain links TRBV1 with TRBJ2-7. TRBV1 is reported as a pseudogene. The CDR3 consists of 11 residues.